This TCR beta chain was documented in a study of regulatory T cells in long-lasting Graves disease (dated by TCRdb to the early 2020s). About the study as a whole: Antithyroid drugs had been taken for less than 3 months by newly diagnosed Graves' disease patients. TCR sequencing covered roughly 13 persistent and roughly 20 newly diagnosed Graves' disease patients, 33 samples in total. Persistent Graves' disease patients were compared with newly diagnosed Graves' disease patients by peripheral blood TCR sequencing and RNA sequencing. The study was registered as a clinical trial and conducted in China. What the work shows at the level of the full study, not this receptor alone: Because the primary lesion, thyroid tissue, could not be accessed, the study looked at peripheral blood alone. Compared with newly diagnosed patients, persistent Graves' disease patients had lower TCR Shannon entropy and fewer highly expanded clones, which suggests clonal expansion. As a limitation, the authors acknowledged that the small sample size may reduce accuracy. A larger number of public clonotypes was shared among persistent patients (about 2,700) than among newly diagnosed patients (over 850). Only the TCR beta chain was sequenced and analyzed. TRBV28, TRBJ1-2 and TRBJ2-5 were preferentially used in persistent disease, while TRBV20-1 and TRBJ2-1 were favored in newly diagnosed disease.

Interpreted using the paper, the time point label stands for: newly diagnosed GD, antithyroid drugs for less than 3 months. RNA was extracted from PBMCs in TRIzol for both TCR sequencing and RNA sequencing. The diagnosis of Graves' disease was made according to American Thyroid Association guidelines. Recruitment of patients was carried out at an endocrinology department in Xi'an, China. From each patient, around 9 milliliters of peripheral blood was collected into an EDTA anticoagulant tube. PBMCs were isolated by Ficoll Paque Plus density gradient separation without further T cell sorting. An Agilent 2100 Bioanalyzer and agarose gel were used to assess RNA quality, and a NanoDrop 2000 was used to measure RNA concentration. The method behind the library was multiplex PCR. Instrument on record: Illumina HiSeq 4000. To build TCR beta libraries, CDR3 regions were amplified by Arm-PCR using iRepertoire HTBI primers. Before sequencing, the PCR products underwent gel purification. The authors' pipeline ran thus. Gene usage analysis of CDR3 amino acid clonotypes relied on the 55 to 80 TRBV and around 13 TRBJ segments identified across samples. Filtered high-quality paired reads were merged into contigs using COPE and FqMerger. Contigs were aligned with BLAST to IMGT TRBV, TRBD and TRBJ reference genes, and CDR3 was defined per IMGT. Clonotypes above 0.1% frequency were classified as highly expanded clones. Shannon entropy served as the measure of repertoire diversity, while the Gini coefficient captured V-J evenness. A clonotype found in more than one individual was treated as public. The public sequencing data were trimmed at Q25 with fastp and processed into clonotypes with MiXCR by TCRdb, which kept only in-frame beta chains. Each entry merges the rows of one CDR3 protein and shows their most common DNA and genes. The V and J calls were determined by TCRdb, not by the authors. The sample table records about 540,000 distinct CDR3 sequences; approximately 15% of these occur just once. About 10% of the sample rests with the top ten.

Via the germline V gene, CDR1 is MNHEY and CDR2 SVGEGT. The CDR3 goes from the cysteine to the phenylalanine over 17 residues. Just CDR3 DNA is preserved here, 51 bases in frame from base 1. V loses 5 bases at its end and J loses 6 bases; junction bases beyond the gene matches: 14. This clonotype appeared many times. Its specific antigen is unknown. No much larger clone exists at a distance of one base, and base qualities are not known. These data are also associated with another study on T cells in Graves' hyperthyroidism and ophthalmopathy. The other study reports the following: Stable Graves' hyperthyroidism was defined as no progression to ophthalmopathy during 18 months of follow-up. Hyperthyroidism patients were aged 18 to 65 years and newly diagnosed, with disease duration of less than 2 months. The study excluded patients with uncontrolled infections, other autoimmune diseases, pregnancy or lactation. Diagnoses were based on clinical symptoms, serum thyroxine and TRAb, thyroid ultrasound and orbital computed tomography. For the first round of RT-PCR on the TCR CDR3, the HTBI primer set was used together with the Qiagen OneStep RT-PCR kit. Most expanded thyroid clonotypes (frequency above 0.001) were also found in blood, which suggests that blood repertoires may mirror thyroid immune responses. A 13 V-J signature model separated ophthalmopathy from stable hyperthyroidism, with roughly 88% sensitivity and around 84% specificity in cross-validation and 80%/75% in testing. In validation, the model predicted progression to ophthalmopathy a median of roughly 6.1 months before onset, with 65% to 71% sensitivity and nearly 75% specificity. To identify distinguishing TCR V-J signatures, a discovery cohort of 90 to 100 patients was used, comprising 43 with Graves' ophthalmopathy and roughly 60 with stable Graves' hyperthyroidism. Prospective prediction of ophthalmopathy was tested in an independent validation cohort of 18 to 20 hyperthyroidism patients and 17 patients who later progressed to ophthalmopathy. For training and testing, the roughly 100 patients in the discovery cohort were randomly divided in a 7:3 ratio. The study also compared thyroid tissue and blood T-cell repertoires from about six Graves' hyperthyroidism patients. After sampling, hyperthyroidism patients received methimazole starting at 30 mg daily, and ophthalmopathy patients received high-dose intravenous methylprednisolone. Libraries were constructed in a second round of multiplex PCR, after which size selection and purification were performed. Sequencing of the libraries was done on an Illumina HiSeq2000 using paired-end 100 bp reads. SOAPnuke was used to process the raw data, throwing out any read that contained adapters or uncalled bases, had a mean Phred below 15, or lacked an exact constant-primer or identifier match. High-quality paired reads were merged using COPE v1.2.5, and each unique nucleotide sequence was defined as a clonotype. MiTCR v1.1 was used to align the clonotypes against IMGT TRBV, TRBD and TRBJ reference segments. The analysis was restricted to V-J combinations with a frequency above 0.0001, which together covered approximately 99% of the repertoires. The TCS score was defined as F50 (clonal expansion) divided by E x V (chaos), with BLOSUM62-based TCRdist calculated between CDR3 peptides within each V-J. Welch's t-statistics and random forest reduced around 550 V-J features to 13, which were used in a naive Bayes classifier (R e1071). No statistical method was used to fix the sample size in advance, and group allocation was not hidden from the investigators. The paper reports TCR Vbeta CDR3 sequencing of 130 to 150 peripheral blood samples: 40 to 45 ophthalmopathy, under 80 hyperthyroidism and around 17 progressor patients.

The sequence was obtained from a young man with Graves disease. Donor details come from another sample of the same person, matched by shared clones. The V and J segments used are TRBV6-2 or TRBV6-3 and TRBJ2-2, with 8 middle bases fitting TRBD2. The material was peripheral blood mononuclear cells (PBMCs), obtained at new diagnosis, from a patient treated with antithyroid drugs. The CDR3 region reads CASSEGLAGPGAGELFF. The nucleotides read TGTGCCAGCAGTGAAGGATTAGCGGGACCTGGGGCCGGGGAGCTGTTTTTT.